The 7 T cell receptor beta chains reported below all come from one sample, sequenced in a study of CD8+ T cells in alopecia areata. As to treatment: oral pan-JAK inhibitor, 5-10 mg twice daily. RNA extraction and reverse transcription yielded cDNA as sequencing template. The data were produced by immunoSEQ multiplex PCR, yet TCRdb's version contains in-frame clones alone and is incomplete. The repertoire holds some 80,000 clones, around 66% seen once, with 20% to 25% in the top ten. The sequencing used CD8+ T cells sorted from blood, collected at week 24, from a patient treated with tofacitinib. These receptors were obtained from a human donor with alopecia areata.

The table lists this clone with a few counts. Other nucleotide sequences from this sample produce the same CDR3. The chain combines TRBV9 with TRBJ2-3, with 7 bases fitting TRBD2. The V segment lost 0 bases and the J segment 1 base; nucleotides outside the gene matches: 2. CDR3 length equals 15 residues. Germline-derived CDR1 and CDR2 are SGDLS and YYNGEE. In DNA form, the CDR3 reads TGTGCCAGCAGCGTAGGCCTAGCGGGCACAGATACGCAGTATTTT. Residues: CASSVGLAGTDTQYF.

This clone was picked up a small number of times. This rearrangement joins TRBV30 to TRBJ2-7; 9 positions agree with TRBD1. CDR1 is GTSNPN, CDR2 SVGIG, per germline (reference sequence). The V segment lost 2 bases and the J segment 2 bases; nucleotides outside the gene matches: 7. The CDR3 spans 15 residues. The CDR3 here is CAWSPDRGYTYEQYF. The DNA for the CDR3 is TGTGCCTGGAGTCCTGACAGGGGGTACACCTACGAGCAGTACTTC. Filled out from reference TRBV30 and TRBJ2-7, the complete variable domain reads SQTIHQWPATLVQPVGSPLSLECTVEGTSNPNLYWYRQAAGRGLQLLFYSVGIGQISSEVPQNLSASRPQDRQFILSSKKLLLSDSGFYLCAWSPDRGYTYEQYFGPGTRLTVT.

The CDR3 DNA reads as TGTGCCTGGAGTATGAATGAGCAGTTCTTC. Protein product: CAWSMNEQFF. The rearrangement links TRBV30 to TRBJ2-1; D is uncertain. With 2 bases removed from V and 7 bases from J, the gap between germline ends came to 3 bases. The CDR3 length is 10 residues. The germline CDR1 and CDR2 sequences are GTSNPN and SVGIG (reference sequence).

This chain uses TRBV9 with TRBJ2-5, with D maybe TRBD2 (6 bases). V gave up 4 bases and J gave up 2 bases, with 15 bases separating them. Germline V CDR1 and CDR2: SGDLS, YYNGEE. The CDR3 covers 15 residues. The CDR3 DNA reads TGTGCCAGCAGCCCCCATGGAGGGAATCAAGAGACCCAGTACTTC. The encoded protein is CASSPHGGNQETQYF.

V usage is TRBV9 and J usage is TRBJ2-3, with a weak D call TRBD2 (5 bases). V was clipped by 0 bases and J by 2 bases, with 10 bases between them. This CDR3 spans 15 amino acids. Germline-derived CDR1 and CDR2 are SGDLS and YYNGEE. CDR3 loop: CASSVASGSTDTQYF. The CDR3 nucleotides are TGTGCCAGCAGCGTAGCCAGCGGATCCACAGATACGCAGTATTTT.

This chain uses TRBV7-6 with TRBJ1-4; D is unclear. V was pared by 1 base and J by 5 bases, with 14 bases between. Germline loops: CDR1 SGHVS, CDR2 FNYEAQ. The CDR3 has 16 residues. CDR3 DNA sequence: TGTGCCAGCAGCTTAGGCCCGCCCGCGGGAAATGAAAAACTGTTTTTT. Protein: CASSLGPPAGNEKLFF. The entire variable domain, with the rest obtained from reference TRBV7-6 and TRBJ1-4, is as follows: GAGVSQSPRYKVTKRGQDVALRCDPISGHVSLYWYRQALGQGPEFLTYFNYEAQQDKSGLPNDRFSAERPEGSISTLTIQRTEQRDSAMYRCASSLGPPAGNEKLFFGSGTQLSVL.

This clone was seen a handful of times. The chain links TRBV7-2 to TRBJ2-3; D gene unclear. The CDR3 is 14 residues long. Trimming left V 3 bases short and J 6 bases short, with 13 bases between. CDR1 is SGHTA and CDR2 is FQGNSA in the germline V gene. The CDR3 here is CASSLERSIDTQYF. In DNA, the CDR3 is TGTGCCAGCAGCTTGGAAAGGTCGATTGATACGCAGTATTTT.